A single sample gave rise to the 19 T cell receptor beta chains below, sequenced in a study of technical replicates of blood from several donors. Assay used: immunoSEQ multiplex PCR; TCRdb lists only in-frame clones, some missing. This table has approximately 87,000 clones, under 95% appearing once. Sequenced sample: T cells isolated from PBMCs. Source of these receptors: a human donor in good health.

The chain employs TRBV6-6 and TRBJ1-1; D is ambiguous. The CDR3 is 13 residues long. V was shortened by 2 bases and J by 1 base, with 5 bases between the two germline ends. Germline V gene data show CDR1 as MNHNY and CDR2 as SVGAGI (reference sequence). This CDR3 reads CASSYEANTEAFF. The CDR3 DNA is TGTGCCAGCAGTTACGAAGCGAACACTGAAGCTTTCTTT.

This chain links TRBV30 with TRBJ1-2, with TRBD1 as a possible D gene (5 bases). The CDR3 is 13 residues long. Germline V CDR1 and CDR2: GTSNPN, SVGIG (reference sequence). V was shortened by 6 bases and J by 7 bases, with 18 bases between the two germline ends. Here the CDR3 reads CACQRDGVSGYTF. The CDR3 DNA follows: TGTGCCTGTCAGCGGGACGGGGTTTCTGGCTACACCTTC.

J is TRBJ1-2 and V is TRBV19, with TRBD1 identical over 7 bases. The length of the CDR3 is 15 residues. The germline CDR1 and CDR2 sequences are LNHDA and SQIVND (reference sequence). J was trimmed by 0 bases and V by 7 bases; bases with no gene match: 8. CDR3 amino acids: CASTDLGGSNYGYTF. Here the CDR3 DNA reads TGTGCCAGTACCGACCTAGGGGGCTCTAACTATGGCTACACCTTC.

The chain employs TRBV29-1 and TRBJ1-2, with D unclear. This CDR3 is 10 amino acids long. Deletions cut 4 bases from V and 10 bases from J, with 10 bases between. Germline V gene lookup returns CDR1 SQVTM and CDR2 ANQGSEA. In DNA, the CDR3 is TGCAGCGTTGGGGCCAGAGACTACACCTTC. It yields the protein CSVGARDYTF.

The chain's CDR3 is CASSLGTSHTGELFF. The CDR3 nucleotides are TGTGCCAGCAGCTTAGGGACTAGCCACACCGGGGAGCTGTTTTTT. The genes are TRBV7-7 and TRBJ2-2; 8 bases align to TRBD2. Losses at the gene ends were 1 base for V and 3 bases for J; bases not matched to a gene: 1. This CDR3 region has 15 residues. Germline V gene data show CDR1 as SSHAT and CDR2 as FNYEAQ (reference sequence).

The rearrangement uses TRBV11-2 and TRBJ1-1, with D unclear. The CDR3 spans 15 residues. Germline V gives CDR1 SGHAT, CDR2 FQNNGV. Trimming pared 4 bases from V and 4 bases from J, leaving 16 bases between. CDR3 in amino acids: CASSWRTGGGTEAFF. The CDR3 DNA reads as TGTGCCAGCAGCTGGAGGACTGGAGGTGGCACTGAAGCTTTCTTT. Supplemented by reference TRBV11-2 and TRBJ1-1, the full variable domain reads EAGVAQSPRYKIIEKRQSVAFWCNPISGHATLYWYQQILGQGPKLLIQFQNNGVVDDSQLPKDRFSAERLKGVDSTLKIQPAKLEDSAVYLCASSWRTGGGTEAFFGQGTRLTVV.

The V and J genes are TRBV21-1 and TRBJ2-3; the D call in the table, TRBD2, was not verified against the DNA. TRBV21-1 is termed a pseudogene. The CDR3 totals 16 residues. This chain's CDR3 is CASSKPASTSTDTQYF. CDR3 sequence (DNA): TGTGCCAGCAGCAAACCAGCGAGTACGAGCACAGATACGCAGTATTTT.

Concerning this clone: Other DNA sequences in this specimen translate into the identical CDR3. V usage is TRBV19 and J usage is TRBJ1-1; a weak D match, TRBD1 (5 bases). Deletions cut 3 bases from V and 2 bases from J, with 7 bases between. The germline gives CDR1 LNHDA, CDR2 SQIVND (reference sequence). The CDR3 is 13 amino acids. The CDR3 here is CASSIQGNTEAFF. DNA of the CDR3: TGTGCCAGTAGTATCCAGGGTAACACTGAAGCTTTCTTT. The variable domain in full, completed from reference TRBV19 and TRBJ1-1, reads DGGITQSPKYLFRKEGQNVTLSCEQNLNHDAMYWYRQDPGQGLRLIYYSQIVNDFQKGDIAEGYSVSREKKESFPLTVTSAQKNPTAFYLCASSIQGNTEAFFGQGTRLTVV.

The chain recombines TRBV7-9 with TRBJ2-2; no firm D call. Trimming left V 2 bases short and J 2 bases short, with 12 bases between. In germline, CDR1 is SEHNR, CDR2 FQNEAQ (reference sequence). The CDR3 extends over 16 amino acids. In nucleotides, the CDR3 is TGTGCCAGCAGCTTAAGTCGGAGAAGCAACACCGGGGAGCTGTTTTTT. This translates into CASSLSRRSNTGELFF.

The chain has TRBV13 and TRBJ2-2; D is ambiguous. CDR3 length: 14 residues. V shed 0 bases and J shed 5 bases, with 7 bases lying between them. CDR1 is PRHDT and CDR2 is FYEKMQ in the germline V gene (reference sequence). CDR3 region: CASSLGLGTGELFF. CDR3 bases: TGTGCCAGCAGCTTAGGGCTAGGAACCGGGGAGCTGTTTTTT. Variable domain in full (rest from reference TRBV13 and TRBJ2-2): AAGVIQSPRHLIKEKRETATLKCYPIPRHDTVYWYQQGPGQDPQFLISFYEKMQSDKGSIPDRFSAQQFSDYHSELNMSSLELGDSALYFCASSLGLGTGELFFGEGSRLTVL.

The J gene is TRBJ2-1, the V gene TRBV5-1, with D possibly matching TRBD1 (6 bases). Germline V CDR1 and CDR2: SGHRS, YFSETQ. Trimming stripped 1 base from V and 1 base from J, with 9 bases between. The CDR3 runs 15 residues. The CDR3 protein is CASSLRDTSYNEQFF. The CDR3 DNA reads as TGCGCCAGCAGCTTGAGGGACACATCCTACAATGAGCAGTTCTTC.

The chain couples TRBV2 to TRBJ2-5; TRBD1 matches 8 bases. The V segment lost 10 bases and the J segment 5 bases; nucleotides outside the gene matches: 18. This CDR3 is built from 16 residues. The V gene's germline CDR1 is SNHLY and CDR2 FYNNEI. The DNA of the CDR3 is TGTGCCACCCCGCCGCGACAGGGGATGTCGTTCGAGACCCAGTACTTC. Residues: CATPPRQGMSFETQYF.

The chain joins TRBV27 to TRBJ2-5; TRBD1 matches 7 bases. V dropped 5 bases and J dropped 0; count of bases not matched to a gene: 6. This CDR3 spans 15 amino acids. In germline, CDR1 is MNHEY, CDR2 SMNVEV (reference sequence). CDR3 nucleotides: TGTGCCAGCAGTCCGACAGGGACGTACCAAGAGACCCAGTACTTC. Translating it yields CASSPTGTYQETQYF.

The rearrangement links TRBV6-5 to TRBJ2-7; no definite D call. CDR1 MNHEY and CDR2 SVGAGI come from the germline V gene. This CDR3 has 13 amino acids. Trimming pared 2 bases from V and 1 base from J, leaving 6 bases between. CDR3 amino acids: CASSYHESYEQYF. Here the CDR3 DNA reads TGTGCCAGCAGTTACCACGAGTCCTACGAGCAGTACTTC.

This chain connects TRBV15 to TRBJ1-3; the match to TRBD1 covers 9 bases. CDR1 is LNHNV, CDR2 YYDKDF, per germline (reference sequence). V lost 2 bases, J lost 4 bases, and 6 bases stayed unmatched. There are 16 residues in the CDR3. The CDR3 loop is CATSRSRDREGNTIYF. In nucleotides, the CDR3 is TGTGCCACCAGCAGAAGCCGGGACAGGGAAGGAAACACCATATATTTT. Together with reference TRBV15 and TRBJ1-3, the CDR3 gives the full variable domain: DAMVIQNPRYQVTQFGKPVTLSCSQTLNHNVMYWYQQKSSQAPKLLFHYYDKDFNNEADTPDNFQSRRPNTSFCFLDIRSPGLGDTAMYLCATSRSRDREGNTIYFGEGSWLTVV.

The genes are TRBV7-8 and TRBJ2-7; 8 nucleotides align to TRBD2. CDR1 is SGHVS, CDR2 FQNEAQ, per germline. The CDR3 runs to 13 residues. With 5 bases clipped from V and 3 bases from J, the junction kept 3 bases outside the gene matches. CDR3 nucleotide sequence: TGTGCCAGCAGCGGGGGGACTAGCTACGAGCAGTACTTC. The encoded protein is CASSGGTSYEQYF.

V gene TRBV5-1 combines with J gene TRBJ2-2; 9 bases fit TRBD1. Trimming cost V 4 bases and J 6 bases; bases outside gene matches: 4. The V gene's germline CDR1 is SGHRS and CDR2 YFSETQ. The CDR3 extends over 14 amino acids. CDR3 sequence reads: CASSRDREAGELFF. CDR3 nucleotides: TGCGCCAGCAGCCGGGACAGGGAGGCCGGGGAGCTGTTTTTT.

CDR3 in amino acids: CASSGTGLWDEQFF. The CDR3 nucleotides are TGTGCCAGCAGCGGGACAGGGCTTTGGGATGAGCAGTTCTTC. This chain links TRBV5-6 with TRBJ2-1, with TRBD1 matching over 9 bases. With 4 bases clipped from V and 8 bases from J, the junction kept 7 bases outside the gene matches. The CDR3 is 14 residues long. Looked up from germline, CDR1 is SGHDT and CDR2 is YYEEEE.

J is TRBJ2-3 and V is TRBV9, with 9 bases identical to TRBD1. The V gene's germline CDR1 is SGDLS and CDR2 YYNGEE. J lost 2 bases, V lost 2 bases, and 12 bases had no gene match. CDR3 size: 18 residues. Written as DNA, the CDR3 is TGTGCCAGCAGCGTCCGGGACAGGGATCTCGGATCCACAGATACGCAGTATTTT. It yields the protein CASSVRDRDLGSTDTQYF.